The 12 T cell receptor beta chains below were found in one sample sequenced in a study of T cell responses to AZD1222 COVID-19 vaccine. Clones were sequenced by immunoSEQ multiplex PCR, and TCRdb holds only the in-frame ones, with some missing. The table shows 95,000 to 150,000 clones, with 85% to 90% occurring only once. Source: peripheral blood, taken on day 0 of AZD1222 vaccination. All receptors derive from an adult in good health.

The gene calls are TRBV5-1 and TRBJ2-3; perhaps TRBD1 as D (7 bases). Germline V lookup: CDR1 SGHRS, CDR2 YFSETQ. The CDR3 sequence is 17 residues long. Trimming pared 0 bases from V and 3 bases from J, leaving 17 bases between. Here the CDR3 DNA reads TGCGCCAGCAGCTTGGTGGGCGGAGGGGGCTCAACAGATACGCAGTATTTT. Its translation: CASSLVGGGGSTDTQYF.

The CDR3 DNA is TGCGCCAGCAGCTTGGCCTCTCAGGTTAACACTGAAGCTTTCTTT. Translating gives CASSLASQVNTEAFF. The chain has TRBV5-1 and TRBJ1-1; D remains ambiguous. The V end lost 0 bases, the J end lost 2 bases, and 11 bases lay between the germline ends. The germline gives CDR1 SGHRS, CDR2 YFSETQ. The CDR3 length is 15 residues. Full variable domain (remainder filled in from reference TRBV5-1 and TRBJ1-1): KAGVTQTPRYLIKTRGQQVTLSCSPISGHRSVSWYQQTPGQGLQFLFEYFSETQRNKGNFPGRFSGRQFSNSRSEMNVSTLELGDSALYLCASSLASQVNTEAFFGQGTRLTVV.

The rearrangement joins TRBV27 to TRBJ1-4; the D gene is possibly TRBD1 (6 bases). Germline V gene data show CDR1 as MNHEY and CDR2 as SMNVEV (reference sequence). Deletions cut 1 base from V and 4 bases from J, with 10 bases between. The CDR3 sequence is 15 residues long. CDR3 DNA sequence: TGTGCCAGCAGTTTATGGGGGCTAGGTAATGAAAAACTGTTTTTT. It translates to CASSLWGLGNEKLFF.

V is TRBV4-2 and J is TRBJ2-1; D gene unclear. CDR1 and CDR2 from the germline V gene are LGHNA and YNFKEQ. V was shortened by 0 bases and J by 2 bases, with 8 bases between the two germline ends. The CDR3 contains 15 residues. The CDR3, as DNA: TGTGCCAGCAGCCAAGATGCGGAAGCCTACAATGAGCAGTTCTTC. Protein product: CASSQDAEAYNEQFF.

V usage is TRBV28 and J usage is TRBJ2-7, with D hard to call. CDR1 and CDR2 from the germline V gene are MDHEN and SYDVKM. Trimming took off 2 bases at V and 2 bases at J, with 10 bases between the two ends. This CDR3 has 14 residues. The CDR3 here is CASSLRAPTYEQYF. As DNA, the CDR3 is TGTGCCAGCAGTTTAAGGGCACCAACCTACGAGCAGTACTTC.

V and J are TRBV19 and TRBJ2-2; D is perhaps TRBD2 (5 bases). The V gene's germline CDR1 is LNHDA and CDR2 SQIVND (reference sequence). The CDR3 is made up of 13 amino acids. V dropped 6 bases and J dropped 7 bases, with 12 bases sitting between them. CDR3 loop: CASRGGLYGELFF. CDR3 nucleotides: TGTGCCAGTAGGGGTGGACTCTACGGGGAGCTGTTTTTT.

This clone appeared a few times. The genes are TRBV6-5 and TRBJ1-2; the match to TRBD1 covers 8 bases. The CDR3 has 14 residues. CDR1 is MNHEY, CDR2 SVGAGI, per germline. V lost 10 bases, J lost 0 bases, and 7 bases stayed unmatched. The CDR3 DNA sequence: TGTGCCATTCCGGGACAGGCTCCTAACTATGGCTACACCTTC. Its protein is CAIPGQAPNYGYTF.

V and J are TRBV4-2 and TRBJ1-2; D unresolved. The germline V gene has CDR1 LGHNA and CDR2 YNFKEQ. With 1 base removed from V and 4 bases from J, the gap between germline ends came to 16 bases. CDR3 length: 16 amino acids. The CDR3 DNA reads TGTGCCAGCAGCCAAGTTCCAGAGGATCCGGGCTATGGCTACACCTTC. This sequence encodes CASSQVPEDPGYGYTF.

V is TRBV14 and J is TRBJ2-3; D gene unclear. From germline, CDR1 is SGHDN and CDR2 FVKESK. Trimming took off 1 base at V and 0 bases at J, with 11 bases between the two ends. This CDR3 is built from 16 residues. CDR3 in amino acids: CASSQGTALSTDTQYF. The CDR3 DNA sequence: TGTGCCAGCAGCCAAGGTACAGCGCTTAGCACAGATACGCAGTATTTT.

This clone was observed a few times. Other DNA sequences within the sample encode an identical CDR3. This chain links TRBV20-1 with TRBJ2-5; perhaps TRBD2 as D (6 bases). This CDR3 is 12 amino acids long. V gave up 3 bases and J gave up 4 bases, with 9 bases separating them. Germline CDR1 and CDR2: DFQATT and SNEGSKA (reference sequence). CDR3 nucleotide sequence: TGCAGTGCTAGTGGGGGGAGAGAGACCCAGTACTTC. This codes for CSASGGRETQYF.

This chain links TRBV29-1 with TRBJ1-5; 7 bases are shared with TRBD1. Germline lookup yields CDR1 SQVTM and CDR2 ANQGSEA. The CDR3 consists of 14 residues. Trimming took 4 bases from V and 5 from J; bases not matched to a gene: 8. The CDR3 protein is CSVAPDRAHQPQHF. Here the CDR3 DNA reads TGCAGCGTTGCCCCCGACAGGGCGCATCAGCCCCAGCATTTT.

This chain connects TRBV9 to TRBJ1-6; D unresolved. CDR1 and CDR2 (germline): SGDLS, YYNGEE. The V and J ends lost 0 bases and 7 bases respectively, with 11 bases between them. CDR3 size: 15 residues. CDR3 DNA: TGTGCCAGCAGCGTAGACCGGGTGCGGAATTCACCCCTCCACTTT. Its protein is CASSVDRVRNSPLHF.